A single sample is the source of the 5 T cell receptor beta chains below, sequenced in a study of cytomegalovirus exposure and HLA in healthy donors. In the PCR, 60 Vbeta and 13 Jbeta primers were used. Assay: immunoSEQ multiplex PCR; the TCRdb copy retains only in-frame clones and omits some. The profile shows 130,000 to 150,000 clones, over 70% of them singletons. Sequencing was done on a sample of PBMCs. These receptors came from a male donor in good health and CMV-seronegative.

Concerning this clone: Other DNA variants within this sample encode the same CDR3. The chain joins TRBV27 to TRBJ1-1; possibly TRBD1 for D (5 bases). Germline V lookup: CDR1 MNHEY, CDR2 SMNVEV (reference sequence). CDR3 size: 13 residues. The germline V and J ends were trimmed by 4 bases and 1 base, with 7 bases remaining between them. The DNA for the CDR3 is TGTGCCAGCAGTTACAGGCGGAACACTGAAGCTTTCTTT. This codes for CASSYRRNTEAFF.

V usage is TRBV10-2 and J usage is TRBJ2-7; no definite D call. The germline V and J ends were trimmed by 6 bases and 4 bases, with 7 bases remaining between them. The CDR3 contains 11 residues. Germline CDR1 reads WSHSY; CDR2 reads SAAADI. CDR3: CASSNLYEQYF. The CDR3 DNA reads TGCGCCAGCAGCAACTTGTACGAGCAGTACTTC.

The table lists this clone with a few counts. This sequence joins TRBV6-5 and TRBJ1-6, with no clear D. Trimming removed 4 bases at V and 9 bases at J, with 10 bases between. The CDR3 covers 13 residues. Germline V CDR1 and CDR2: MNHEY, SVGAGI. The CDR3 bases are TGTGCCAGCAGTTCGACACTCCGTTCACCCCTCCACTTT. This gives the protein CASSSTLRSPLHF.

The genes are TRBV4-2 and TRBJ2-2, with 8 bases that match TRBD2. This CDR3 is 16 amino acids long. J gave up 3 bases and V 3 bases, and 6 bases lay outside the gene matches. Germline V gene sequence: CDR1 LGHNA, CDR2 YNFKEQ. The CDR3 bases are TGTGCCAGCAGCCATGCCGGGGGGGAGTACACCGGGGAGCTGTTTTTT. It encodes CASSHAGGEYTGELFF.

V usage is TRBV7-9 and J usage is TRBJ1-2; D is undetermined. The CDR3 sequence is 12 residues long. V was shortened by 4 bases and J by 12 bases, with 15 bases between the two germline ends. Looked up from germline, CDR1 is SEHNR and CDR2 is FQNEAQ (reference sequence). DNA for the CDR3: TGTGCCAGCAGCTCCCAGGTTGAGAAGGACACCTTC. It specifies CASSSQVEKDTF.